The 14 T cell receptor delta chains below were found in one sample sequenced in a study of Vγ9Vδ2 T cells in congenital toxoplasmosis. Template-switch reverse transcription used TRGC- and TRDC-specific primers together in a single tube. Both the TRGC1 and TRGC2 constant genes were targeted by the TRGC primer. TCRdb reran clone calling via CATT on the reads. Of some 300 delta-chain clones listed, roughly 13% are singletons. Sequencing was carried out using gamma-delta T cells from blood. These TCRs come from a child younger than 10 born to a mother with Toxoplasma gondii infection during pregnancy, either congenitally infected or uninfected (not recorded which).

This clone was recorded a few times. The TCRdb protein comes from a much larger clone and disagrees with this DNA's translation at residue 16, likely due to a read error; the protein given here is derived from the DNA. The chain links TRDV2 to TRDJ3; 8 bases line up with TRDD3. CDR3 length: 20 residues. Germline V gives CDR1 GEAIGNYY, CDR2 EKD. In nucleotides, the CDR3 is TGTGCCTGTGACCCACTCCGTACTGGGGGGAGCTCCTGGGACACCCAACAGATGTTTTTC. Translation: CACDPLRTGGSSWDTQQMFF.

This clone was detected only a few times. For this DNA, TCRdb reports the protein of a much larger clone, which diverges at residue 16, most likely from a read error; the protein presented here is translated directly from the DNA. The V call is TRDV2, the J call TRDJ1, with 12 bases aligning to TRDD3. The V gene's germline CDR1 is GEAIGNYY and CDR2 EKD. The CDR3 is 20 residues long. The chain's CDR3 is CACDTGVDWGIPRYTEKLIF. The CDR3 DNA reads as TGTGCCTGTGACACCGGGGTGGACTGGGGGATACCTCGTTACACCGAAAAACTCATCTTT.

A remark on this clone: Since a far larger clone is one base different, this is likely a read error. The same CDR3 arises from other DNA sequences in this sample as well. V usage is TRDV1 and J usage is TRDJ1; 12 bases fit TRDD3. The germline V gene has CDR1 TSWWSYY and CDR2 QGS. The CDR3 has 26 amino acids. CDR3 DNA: TGCGCTCTTGGGGATCGGGCGCCAGGGTACTGGGGGATACCACTGCGCCTGCCTGCTAACACCGATAAACTCATCTTT. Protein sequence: CALGDRAPGYWGIPLRLPANTDKLIF.

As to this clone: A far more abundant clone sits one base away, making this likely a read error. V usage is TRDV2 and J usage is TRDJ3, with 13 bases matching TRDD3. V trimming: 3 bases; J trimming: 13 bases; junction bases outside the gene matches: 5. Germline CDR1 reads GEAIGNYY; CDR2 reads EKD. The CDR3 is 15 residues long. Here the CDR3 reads CACDSILGDTRQMFF. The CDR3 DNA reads TGTGCCTGTGACTCCATACTGGGGGATACGCGACAGATGTTTTTC.

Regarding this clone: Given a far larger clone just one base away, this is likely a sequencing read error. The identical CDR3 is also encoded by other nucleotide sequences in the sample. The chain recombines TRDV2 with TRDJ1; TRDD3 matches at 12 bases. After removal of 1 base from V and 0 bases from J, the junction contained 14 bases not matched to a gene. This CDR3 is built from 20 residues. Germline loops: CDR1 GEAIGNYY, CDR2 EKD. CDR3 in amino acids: CACDTGVDWGIPRYTDKLIF. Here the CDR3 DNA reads TGTGCCTGTGACACTGGGGTGGACTGGGGGATACCTCGTTACACCGATAAACTCATCTTT.

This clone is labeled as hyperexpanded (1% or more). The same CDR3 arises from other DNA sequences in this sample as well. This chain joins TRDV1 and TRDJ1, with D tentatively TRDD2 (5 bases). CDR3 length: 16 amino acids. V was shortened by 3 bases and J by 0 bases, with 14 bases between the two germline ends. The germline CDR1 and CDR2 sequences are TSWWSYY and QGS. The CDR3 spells CALGETPTRDTDKLIF. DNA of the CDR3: TGTGCTCTTGGGGAGACCCCTACCCGAGACACCGATAAACTCATCTTT.

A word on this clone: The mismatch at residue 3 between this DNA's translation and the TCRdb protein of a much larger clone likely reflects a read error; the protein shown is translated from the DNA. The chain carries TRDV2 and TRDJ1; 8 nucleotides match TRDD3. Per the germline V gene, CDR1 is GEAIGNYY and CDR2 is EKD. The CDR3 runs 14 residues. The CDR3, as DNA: TGTGCCCGTGACGCACTGGGGGTTTACGATAAACTCATCTTT. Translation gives CARDALGVYDKLIF.

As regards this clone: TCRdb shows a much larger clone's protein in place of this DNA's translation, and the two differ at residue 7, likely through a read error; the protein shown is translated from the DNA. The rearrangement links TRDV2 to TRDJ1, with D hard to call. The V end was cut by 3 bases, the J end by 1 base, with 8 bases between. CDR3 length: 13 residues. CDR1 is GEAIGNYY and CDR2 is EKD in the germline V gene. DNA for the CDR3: TGTGCCTGTGACCCGGGAGGCACCGATAAACTCATCTTT. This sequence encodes CACDPGGTDKLIF.

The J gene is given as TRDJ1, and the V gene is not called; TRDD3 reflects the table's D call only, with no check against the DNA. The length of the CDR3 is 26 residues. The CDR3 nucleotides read TGCAGTGGTATCAACGCAGAGTACATGGGGGGAAGAGGGGGCACCGGAACTGGGGGTCTCACCGATAAACTCATCTTT. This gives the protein CSGINAEYMGGRGGTGTGGLTDKLIF.

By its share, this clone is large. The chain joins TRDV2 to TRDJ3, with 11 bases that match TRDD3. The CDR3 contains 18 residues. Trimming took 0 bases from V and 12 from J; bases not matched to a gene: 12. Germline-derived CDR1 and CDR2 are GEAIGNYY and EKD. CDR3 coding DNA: TGTGCCTGTGACACCGTGGTGGGGGATACGCTCGAGCGCCGACAGATGTTTTTC. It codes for CACDTVVGDTLERRQMFF.

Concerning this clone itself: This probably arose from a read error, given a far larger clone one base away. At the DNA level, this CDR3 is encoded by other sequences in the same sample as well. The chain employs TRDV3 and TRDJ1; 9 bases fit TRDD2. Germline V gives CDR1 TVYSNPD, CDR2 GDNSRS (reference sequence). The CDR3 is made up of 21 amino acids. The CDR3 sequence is CAFKPLSLPTGIREYTDKLIF. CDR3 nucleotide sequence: TGTGCCTTCAAACCGCTTAGCCTTCCTACGGGGATAAGGGAATACACAGATAAACTCATCTTT.

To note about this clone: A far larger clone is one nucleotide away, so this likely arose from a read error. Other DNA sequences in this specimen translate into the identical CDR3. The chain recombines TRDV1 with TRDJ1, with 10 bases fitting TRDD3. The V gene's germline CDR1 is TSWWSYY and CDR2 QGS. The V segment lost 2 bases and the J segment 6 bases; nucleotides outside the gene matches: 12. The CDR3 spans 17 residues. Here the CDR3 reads CALGEWPGGYAENKLIF. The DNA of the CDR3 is TGTGCTCTTGGGGAATGGCCAGGGGGATACGCAGAGAATAAACTCATCTTT.

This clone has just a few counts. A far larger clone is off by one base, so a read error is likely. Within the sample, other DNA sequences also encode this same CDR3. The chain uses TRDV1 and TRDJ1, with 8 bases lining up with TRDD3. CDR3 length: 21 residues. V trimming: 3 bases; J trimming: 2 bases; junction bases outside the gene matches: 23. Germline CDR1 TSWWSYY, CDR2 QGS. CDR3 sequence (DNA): TGTGCTCTTGGGGAGACAAAGCCTACCTTGAGATCCATGGGGGATACCGATAAACTCATCTTT. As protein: CALGETKPTLRSMGDTDKLIF.

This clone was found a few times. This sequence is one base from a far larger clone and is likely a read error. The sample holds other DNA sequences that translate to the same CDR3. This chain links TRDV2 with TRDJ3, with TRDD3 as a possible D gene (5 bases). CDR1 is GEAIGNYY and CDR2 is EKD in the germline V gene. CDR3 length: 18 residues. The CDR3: CACDTGYTRSWDTRQMFF. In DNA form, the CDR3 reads TGTGCCTGTGACACCGGTTATACTCGCTCCTGGGACACCCGACAAATGTTTTTC.